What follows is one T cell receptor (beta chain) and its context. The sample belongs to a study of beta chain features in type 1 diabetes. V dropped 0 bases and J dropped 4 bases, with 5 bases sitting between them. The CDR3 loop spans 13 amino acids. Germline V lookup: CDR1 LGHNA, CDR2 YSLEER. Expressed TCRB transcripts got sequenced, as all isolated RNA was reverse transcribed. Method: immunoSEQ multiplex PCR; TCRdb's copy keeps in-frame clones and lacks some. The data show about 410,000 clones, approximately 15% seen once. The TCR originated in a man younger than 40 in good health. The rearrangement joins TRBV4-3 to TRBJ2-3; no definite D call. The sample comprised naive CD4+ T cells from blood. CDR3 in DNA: TGCGCCAGCAGCCAAGATAGACCAGATACGCAGTATTTT. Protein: CASSQDRPDTQYF.